The 8 T cell receptor beta chains below come from one sample, sequenced in a study of cytomegalovirus exposure and HLA in healthy donors. It was with 60 Vbeta and 13 Jbeta primers that the PCR ran. TCRdb's table, derived via immunoSEQ multiplex PCR, lists solely in-frame clones and lacks some. Of roughly 200,000 clones listed, around nine tenths were seen once; the top ten hold less than 0.4%. The sample consisted of PBMCs. These receptors all come from a woman in her twenties or thirties in good health and CMV-seronegative.

The rearrangement links TRBV28 to TRBJ2-7; 7 bases align to TRBD2. Trimming at V came to 5 bases and at J to 6 bases, leaving 19 bases not matched to a gene. From germline, CDR1 is MDHEN and CDR2 SYDVKM. CDR3 length: 17 residues. The CDR3 nucleotides are TGTGCCAGCAGTCACTGGACTAGAGGGATCAGGAAGGGCGAGCAGTACTTC. The encoded protein is CASSHWTRGIRKGEQYF.

This clone has just a few counts. The chain is built from TRBV7-8 and TRBJ1-1; TRBD1 matches 9 bases. J gave up 7 bases and V 1 base, and 4 bases lay outside the gene matches. Germline values: CDR1 SGHVS, CDR2 FQNEAQ. The CDR3 totals 14 residues. CDR3 sequence: CASSLVAGQGEAFF. The CDR3 DNA is TGTGCCAGCAGCTTAGTCGCGGGACAGGGTGAAGCTTTCTTT. Combining the CDR3 with reference TRBV7-8 and TRBJ1-1 gives the whole variable domain GAGVSQSPRYKVAKRGQDVALRCDPISGHVSLFWYQQALGQGPEFLTYFQNEAQLDKSGLPSDRFFAERPEGSVSTLKIQRTQQEDSAVYLCASSLVAGQGEAFFGQGTRLTVV.

V usage is TRBV7-3 and J usage is TRBJ2-1; possible D gene TRBD2, 6 bases. Germline loops: CDR1 SGHTA, CDR2 FQGTGA. Between the trimmed V and J ends, which lost 4 bases and 1 base, there was a span of 14 bases. CDR3 length: 16 amino acids. CDR3 amino acids: CASSSVGGLSYNEQFF. CDR3 coding DNA: TGTGCCAGCAGCTCAGTGGGAGGACTGTCCTACAATGAGCAGTTCTTC.

The chain is built from TRBV7-6 and TRBJ2-5; a possible D gene is TRBD1 (6 bases). Trimming took 5 bases from V and 0 from J, leaving 10 bases between them. Germline V gives CDR1 SGHVS, CDR2 FNYEAQ. This CDR3 spans 14 amino acids. CDR3 DNA: TGTGCCAGCAGCCTCAGACAGGACCAAGAGACCCAGTACTTC. Its translation: CASSLRQDQETQYF.

The chain joins TRBV19 to TRBJ1-5; D perhaps matches TRBD1 (6 bases). CDR3 length: 15 residues. CDR1 is LNHDA, CDR2 SQIVND, per germline (reference sequence). V lost 8 bases, J lost 5 bases, and 19 bases lay in between. The CDR3 DNA is TGTGCCAGTCAAGTTGGAGGAGGGGGGGATCAGCCCCAGCATTTT. This codes for CASQVGGGGDQPQHF.

The chain joins TRBV4-1 to TRBJ2-7; TRBD2 matches at 10 bases. The CDR3 extends over 20 amino acids. V was clipped by 0 bases and J by 3 bases; unmatched bases: 17. Germline values: CDR1 MGHRA, CDR2 YSYEKL. In DNA form, the CDR3 reads TGCGCCAGCAGCCAAGATCATATGGTCGTAGTTCGACTAGCGGGCTACGAGCAGTACTTC. Residues: CASSQDHMVVVRLAGYEQYF.

V is TRBV29-1 and J is TRBJ2-2; D remains ambiguous. CDR1 is SQVTM and CDR2 is ANQGSEA in the germline V gene. This CDR3 is 11 amino acids long. The V gene lost 7 bases and the J gene lost 3 bases, with 6 bases spanning the gap. The CDR3 is CSAGDTGELFF. CDR3 nucleotides: TGCAGCGCCGGAGACACCGGGGAGCTGTTTTTT.

The V and J genes are TRBV5-1 and TRBJ1-1; a possible D gene is TRBD1 (5 bases). The germline V gene encodes CDR1 SGHRS and CDR2 YFSETQ. Trimming removed 1 base from V and 3 bases from J, with 7 bases in between. The CDR3 covers 13 residues. The CDR3 region has the DNA TGCGCCAGCAGCTTGCAAGGGGACACTGAAGCTTTCTTT. It translates to CASSLQGDTEAFF.